The clone carrying this T cell receptor beta chain was recorded once. Losses at the gene ends were 6 bases for V and 6 bases for J; bases not matched to a gene: 7. The CDR3 sequence is 13 residues long. Germline V gene lookup returns CDR1 MGHRA and CDR2 YSYEKL. The data were taken from a study of T cell changes during pregnancy in multiple sclerosis. Here immunoSEQ multiplex PCR was the method, and the copy in TCRdb shows in-frame clones only, minus some. The sample has under 70,000 clones; approximately 91% are singletons. The chain combines TRBV4-1 with TRBJ1-2; 7 bases match TRBD1. Material: peripheral blood, obtained in the second trimester of pregnancy. The receptor's source is a female donor with multiple sclerosis, enrolled in a pregnancy study. The CDR3 is CASRRTGINGYTF. The CDR3 DNA reads TGCGCCAGCAGACGGACAGGAATTAATGGCTACACCTTC.